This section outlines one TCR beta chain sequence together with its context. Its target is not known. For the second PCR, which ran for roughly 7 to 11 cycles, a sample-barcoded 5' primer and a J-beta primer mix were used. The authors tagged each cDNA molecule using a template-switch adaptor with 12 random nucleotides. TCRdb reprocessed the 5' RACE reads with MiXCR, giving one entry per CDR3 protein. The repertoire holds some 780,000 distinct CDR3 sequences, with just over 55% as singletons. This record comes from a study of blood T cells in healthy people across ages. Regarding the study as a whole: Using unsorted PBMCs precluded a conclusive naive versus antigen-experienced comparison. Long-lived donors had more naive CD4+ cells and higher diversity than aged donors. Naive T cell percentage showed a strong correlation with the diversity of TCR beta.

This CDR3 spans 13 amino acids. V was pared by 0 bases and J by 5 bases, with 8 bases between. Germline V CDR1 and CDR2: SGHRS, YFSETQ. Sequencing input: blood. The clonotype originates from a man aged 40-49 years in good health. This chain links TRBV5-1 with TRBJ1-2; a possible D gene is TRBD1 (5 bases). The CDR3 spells CASSLETVYGYTF. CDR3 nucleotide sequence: TGCGCCAGCAGCTTGGAGACAGTATATGGCTACACCTTC.